A single sample gave rise to the 25 T cell receptor beta chains below, sequenced in a study of T cells in Graves' hyperthyroidism and ophthalmopathy. Regions amplified from RNA transcripts were the TCR beta CDR3 regions. Carried out on the TCR CDR3, a first-round RT-PCR used the HTBI primer set. TCRdb re-called the multiplex PCR reads with MiXCR, one entry per CDR3 protein. Among fewer than 450,000 distinct CDR3 sequences listed, around 15% were seen once. Material: blood. All receptors derive from a woman in her fifties or sixties with Graves' ophthalmopathy.

This clonotype was detected ten times or more. The V gene is TRBV28, the J gene TRBJ2-3; no clear D gene. The CDR3 consists of 15 residues. The germline V gene has CDR1 MDHEN and CDR2 SYDVKM. Trimming took 3 bases from V and 0 from J, leaving 10 bases between them. The CDR3 bases are TGTGCCAGCAGTTTTTACGGAATTAGCACAGATACGCAGTATTTT. Amino acid sequence: CASSFYGISTDTQYF.

There are a few counts of this clonotype. The chain uses TRBV20-1 and TRBJ2-7; 7 bases match TRBD2. The CDR3 length is 12 residues. V gave up 6 bases and J gave up 2 bases; unmatched junction bases: 4. Looked up from germline, CDR1 is DFQATT and CDR2 is SNEGSKA (reference sequence). The CDR3 coding sequence is TGCAGTGCCCGACGGGGGGCCTACGAGCAGTACTTC. Residues: CSARRGAYEQYF.

This clonotype was counted many times. This chain joins TRBV7-8 and TRBJ2-1, with TRBD2 matching over 12 bases. CDR3 length: 17 residues. Germline CDR1 is SGHVS and CDR2 is FQNEAQ. V lost 5 bases and J lost 6; bases outside the gene matches: 11. The CDR3 loop is CASSGRLAGGVANEQFF. The CDR3 DNA follows: TGTGCCAGCAGCGGACGTCTAGCGGGAGGGGTGGCCAATGAGCAGTTCTTC.

This clonotype was found a few times. The chain links TRBV19 to TRBJ1-2; TRBD1 matches at 11 bases. The germline V gene encodes CDR1 LNHDA and CDR2 SQIVND (reference sequence). The CDR3 runs to 16 residues. The V and J ends lost 3 bases and 1 base, in that order; junction bases with no gene match: 4. The CDR3 DNA follows: TGTGCCAGTAGTATCCCGGGACAGGGGGATAACTATGGCTACACCTTC. The encoded protein is CASSIPGQGDNYGYTF.

V is TRBV5-6 and J is TRBJ2-7; D is ambiguous. V was trimmed by 4 bases and J by 0 bases, leaving 11 bases between them. The CDR3 has 14 amino acids. Looked up from germline, CDR1 is SGHDT and CDR2 is YYEEEE. CDR3 DNA sequence: TGTGCCAGCAGCCGACAAACCTTCTCCTACGAGCAGTACTTC. Protein: CASSRQTFSYEQYF.

This clonotype was counted only a few times. A much bigger clone sits one base away, suggesting this may be a read error. V usage is TRBV2 and J usage is TRBJ2-7; no reliable D call. The CDR3 spans 14 residues. Trimming stripped 4 bases from V and 2 bases from J, with 12 bases between. CDR1 is SNHLY and CDR2 is FYNNEI in the germline V gene. CDR3 coding DNA: TGTGCCAGCAGTGGCTTCCGTGGAACCTACGAGCAGTACTTC. It specifies CASSGFRGTYEQYF.

This clonotype has a count of ten or more. DNA for the CDR3: TGTGCCAGCAGCCGGAACATGGCAGATACGCAGTATTTT. Protein sequence: CASSRNMADTQYF. This chain links TRBV7-6 with TRBJ2-3; D not resolved. Trimming shortened V by 5 bases and J by 4 bases, and 10 bases separated the two germline ends. Germline loops: CDR1 SGHVS, CDR2 FNYEAQ. There are 13 residues in the CDR3.

As for this clonotype: A read error may be the cause here, since a much bigger clone is one base away. The rearrangement uses TRBV3-1 and TRBJ1-2; no firm D call. The V end lost 2 bases, the J end lost 4 bases, and 8 bases lay between the germline ends. The CDR3 consists of 13 residues. CDR1 and CDR2 (germline): LGHDT, YNNKEL (reference sequence). Here the CDR3 DNA reads TGTGCCAGCAGCCAATGGCAGCCCTATGGCTACACCTTC. This translates into CASSQWQPYGYTF.

This chain uses TRBV30 with TRBJ1-5; 7 bases agree with TRBD1. The trim removed 0 bases at V and 7 bases at J, leaving 6 bases unmatched. Germline CDR1 is GTSNPN and CDR2 is SVGIG (reference sequence). The CDR3 sequence is 14 residues long. This CDR3 is CAWSVGTVDQPQHF. The DNA of the CDR3 is TGTGCCTGGAGTGTCGGGACAGTGGACCAGCCCCAGCATTTT. The entire variable domain, with the rest obtained from reference TRBV30 and TRBJ1-5, is as follows: SQTIHQWPATLVQPVGSPLSLECTVEGTSNPNLYWYRQAAGRGLQLLFYSVGIGQISSEVPQNLSASRPQDRQFILSSKKLLLSDSGFYLCAWSVGTVDQPQHFGDGTRLSIL.

This clonotype was seen at least ten times. The chain employs TRBV18 and TRBJ2-7; 13 bases fit TRBD2. V dropped 5 bases and J dropped 7; count of bases not matched to a gene: 8. The CDR3 has 15 residues. Looked up from germline, CDR1 is KGHSH and CDR2 is LQKENI. In nucleotides, the CDR3 is TGTGCCAGCTCAGGAGGACTAGCGGGAGCCAGTGAGCAGTACTTC. It codes for CASSGGLAGASEQYF.

This clonotype was recorded many times. V and J are TRBV5-1 and TRBJ2-7; the D is unclear. Germline CDR1 and CDR2: SGHRS and YFSETQ. Trimming pared 3 bases from V and 5 bases from J, leaving 0 bases between. The CDR3 is 9 residues long. This CDR3 is CASSYEQYF. DNA of the CDR3: TGCGCCAGCAGCTACGAGCAGTACTTC.

In its sample, this clonotype was seen many times. The chain joins TRBV28 to TRBJ1-1; 8 nucleotides match TRBD1. Germline V gene sequence: CDR1 MDHEN, CDR2 SYDVKM. Trimming removed 5 bases from V and 4 bases from J; junction bases left unmatched: 6. This CDR3 has 14 residues. The CDR3 coding sequence is TGTGCCAGCAGTCAGACAGGGGAGACCACTGAAGCTTTCTTT. Translated: CASSQTGETTEAFF.

This chain uses TRBV6-1 with TRBJ2-3, with D uncertain. CDR1 is MNHNS and CDR2 is SASEGT in the germline V gene. CDR3 length: 15 amino acids. V dropped 5 bases and J dropped 1 base, with 13 bases sitting between them. CDR3 coding DNA: TGTGCCAGCAGTCAGACTCTCGTGGGCACAGATACGCAGTATTTT. This codes for CASSQTLVGTDTQYF.

This chain connects TRBV15 to TRBJ1-3; D remains ambiguous. The V gene's germline CDR1 is LNHNV and CDR2 YYDKDF (reference sequence). This CDR3 has 18 residues. V was clipped by 0 bases and J by 0 bases, with 15 bases between them. The CDR3 is CATSRDLVGTLSGNTIYF. In DNA, the CDR3 is TGTGCCACCAGCAGAGATCTCGTGGGCACGCTCTCTGGAAACACCATATATTTT. The variable domain in full, with the rest retrieved from reference TRBV15 and TRBJ1-3, is DAMVIQNPRYQVTQFGKPVTLSCSQTLNHNVMYWYQQKSSQAPKLLFHYYDKDFNNEADTPDNFQSRRPNTSFCFLDIRSPGLGDTAMYLCATSRDLVGTLSGNTIYFGEGSWLTVV.

This clonotype was seen at least ten times. V is TRBV20-1 and J is TRBJ2-5; 11 bases are a match to TRBD2. The V and J ends lost 3 bases and 4 bases, in that order; junction bases with no gene match: 10. The germline V gene encodes CDR1 DFQATT and CDR2 SNEGSKA (reference sequence). This CDR3 has 16 residues. The CDR3, as DNA: TGCAGTGCTAGCCGGCTAGCGGGAGGTGTAGGAGAGACCCAGTACTTC. The encoded protein is CSASRLAGGVGETQYF.

This clonotype was found a few times. The J gene is TRBJ2-5, the V gene TRBV12-3 or TRBV12-4; 9 positions agree with TRBD1. The J segment lost 5 bases and the V segment lost 10 bases, leaving 8 bases of the junction unmatched. The CDR3 sequence is 13 residues long. The CDR3 loop is CAKKGQGVETQYF. CDR3 nucleotide sequence: TGTGCCAAGAAGGGACAGGGTGTTGAGACCCAGTACTTC.

The V gene is TRBV6-2 or TRBV6-3, the J gene TRBJ1-4; the match to TRBD1 covers 9 bases. The germline V gene has CDR1 MNHEY and CDR2 SVGEGT. V lost 5 bases, J lost 7 bases, and 11 bases stayed unmatched. The CDR3 sequence is 16 residues long. The CDR3 reads CASSPGTGSFGEKLFF. As DNA, the CDR3 is TGTGCCAGCAGTCCGGGGACAGGGAGCTTCGGTGAAAAACTGTTTTTT.

This clonotype was picked up many times. This chain connects TRBV4-1 to TRBJ2-5, with D uncertain. The CDR3 covers 15 residues. Germline CDR1 is MGHRA and CDR2 is YSYEKL. Trimming stripped 0 bases from V and 4 bases from J, with 12 bases between. The CDR3, as DNA: TGCGCCAGCAGCCAAGATCAGACTCAACGAGAGACCCAGTACTTC. It specifies CASSQDQTQRETQYF.

This rearrangement joins TRBV15 to TRBJ2-5; 10 nucleotides line up with TRBD2. CDR1 and CDR2 (germline): LNHNV, YYDKDF (reference sequence). The CDR3 totals 15 residues. With V trimmed by 3 bases and J by 4 bases, 5 bases remained unmatched. The CDR3 loop reads CATSSPSGRLETQYF. The CDR3 DNA reads as TGTGCCACCAGCAGTCCTAGCGGGAGATTAGAGACCCAGTACTTC. Looking up the rest from reference TRBV15 and TRBJ2-5 gives the full variable domain: DAMVIQNPRYQVTQFGKPVTLSCSQTLNHNVMYWYQQKSSQAPKLLFHYYDKDFNNEADTPDNFQSRRPNTSFCFLDIRSPGLGDTAMYLCATSSPSGRLETQYFGPGTRLLVL.

Many counts were recorded for this clonotype. A junction end diverges from the germline sequence, so it may reflect a read error. The chain couples TRBV13 to TRBJ1-1, with D hard to call. The germline CDR1 and CDR2 sequences are PRHDT and FYEKMQ (reference sequence). This CDR3 is built from 15 residues. The CDR3 is CASSLVTRRNAEAFF. CDR3 coding DNA: TGTGCCAGCAGCTTAGTGACAAGGCGGAACGCTGAAGCTTTCTTT.

About this clonotype itself: One end of the junction varies from germline; a read error may be responsible. The chain is built from TRBV12-3 or TRBV12-4 and TRBJ1-5, with D possibly matching TRBD1 (6 bases). The CDR3 runs 14 residues. In DNA, the CDR3 is TGTGCCATCAGTGAGGGAAGGGGGAATCAGCCCCAGCATTTT. This gives the protein CAISEGRGNQPQHF.

This clonotype appeared a few times. Mismatch with germline at one junction end may stem from a read error. The CDR3 is CASSWGGGIGELFF. The CDR3 coding sequence is TGTGCAAGCAGCTGGGGAGGGGGAATCGGGGAGCTGTTTTTT. This rearrangement joins TRBV5-4 to TRBJ2-2; D is perhaps TRBD2 (7 bases). The CDR3 totals 14 residues. Germline values: CDR1 SGHNT, CDR2 YYREEE (reference sequence). The full variable domain, in which reference TRBV5-4 and TRBJ2-2 provide the parts outside the CDR3, is ETGVTQSPTHLIKTRGQQVTLRCSSQSGHNTVSWYQQALGQGPQFIFQYYREEENGRGNFPPRFSGLQFPNYSSELNVNALELDDSALYLCASSWGGGIGELFFGEGSRLTVL.

This clonotype was seen ten or more times. The chain combines TRBV18 with TRBJ1-2; TRBD1 might be the D (6 bases). Trimming took off 3 bases at V and 2 bases at J, with 13 bases between the two ends. The CDR3 is 15 amino acids. From germline, CDR1 is KGHSH and CDR2 LQKENI. The CDR3 DNA reads TGTGCCAGCTCACCGGAGGGGACAACAAACTATGGCTACACCTTC. Protein: CASSPEGTTNYGYTF.

This clonotype was detected many times. The chain carries TRBV12-3 or TRBV12-4 and TRBJ2-3; possibly TRBD1 for D (6 bases). This CDR3 is 13 amino acids long. Trimming took off 7 bases at V and 4 bases at J, with 12 bases between the two ends. CDR3 sequence reads: CASKTGTPDTQYF. DNA for the CDR3: TGTGCCAGCAAAACGGGGACACCAGATACGCAGTATTTT.

This clonotype was detected many times. This rearrangement joins TRBV11-2 to TRBJ2-7; TRBD1 matches at 8 bases. The CDR3 covers 15 residues. V lost 5 bases, J lost 4 bases, and 10 bases stayed unmatched. CDR1 is SGHAT, CDR2 FQNNGV, per germline. CDR3 nucleotides: TGTGCCAGCAGCCTCGTCCAGGGGGCCCCTTACGAGCAGTACTTC. Its translation: CASSLVQGAPYEQYF.